This entry lists 24 T cell receptor beta chains sequenced from one sample in a study of high-grade serous ovarian cancer treatment subgroups. The protocol was immunoSEQ multiplex PCR, while the TCRdb copy is restricted to in-frame clones and leaves out a portion. The table lists several thousand clones, 70% to 75% of them singletons. Tumor samples were obtained before definitive surgery or chemotherapy. Material for sequencing was tumor tissue. These receptors originate from a human donor with high-grade serous ovarian cancer.

CDR3 residues: CASSGPGQGLTDTQYF. In nucleotides, the CDR3 is TGTGCCAGCAGCGGACCGGGACAGGGGCTCACAGATACGCAGTATTTT. This chain uses TRBV5-6 with TRBJ2-3, with TRBD1 identical over 10 bases. The CDR3 runs to 16 residues. The germline CDR1 and CDR2 sequences are SGHDT and YYEEEE. V lost 4 bases to trimming and J lost 2 bases; unmatched junction nucleotides: 7.

CDR3 in DNA: TGTGCCAGCAGCCTACTTGGGGACGGGAACACTGAAGCTTTCTTT. Residues: CASSLLGDGNTEAFF. The chain links TRBV6-5 to TRBJ1-1; tentatively, D is TRBD1 (5 bases). CDR3 length equals 15 residues. From germline, CDR1 is MNHEY and CDR2 SVGAGI. V was shortened by 6 bases and J by 1 base, with 15 bases between the two germline ends.

The gene calls are TRBV7-2 and TRBJ1-1; D gene unclear. Trimming took off 1 base at V and 0 bases at J, with 6 bases between the two ends. The germline CDR1 and CDR2 sequences are SGHTA and FQGNSA. The CDR3 is 14 residues long. The CDR3: CASSLVGMNTEAFF. As DNA, the CDR3 is TGTGCCAGCAGCTTAGTTGGGATGAACACTGAAGCTTTCTTT.

The chain links TRBV6-5 to TRBJ1-6; D is ambiguous. CDR1 is MNHEY, CDR2 SVGAGI, per germline. Trimming cost V 7 bases and J 3 bases, with 13 bases left between them. The CDR3 extends over 15 amino acids. The CDR3 sequence is CASKDEVIYNSPLHF. The CDR3 DNA reads TGTGCCAGCAAGGACGAGGTGATCTATAATTCACCCCTCCACTTT.

This rearrangement joins TRBV14 to TRBJ1-6; weak D call: TRBD1 (5 bases). Between the trimmed V and J ends, which lost 1 base and 10 bases, there was a span of 14 bases. Looked up from germline, CDR1 is SGHDN and CDR2 is FVKESK. The CDR3 has 15 residues. CDR3 residues: CASSQGRRGNSPLHF. DNA of the CDR3: TGTGCCAGCAGCCAAGGGAGAAGGGGTAACTCACCCCTCCACTTT.

This chain links TRBV19 with TRBJ2-1; 12 nucleotides align to TRBD2. Germline values: CDR1 LNHDA, CDR2 SQIVND (reference sequence). V trimming: 5 bases; J trimming: 7 bases; junction bases outside the gene matches: 15. This CDR3 spans 18 amino acids. The CDR3 is CASSPRLAGVGWENEQFF. CDR3 nucleotide sequence: TGTGCCAGTAGTCCCCGACTAGCGGGGGTCGGCTGGGAGAATGAGCAGTTCTTC.

This clone was seen only a few times. The sample contains more than one DNA sequence encoding this CDR3. The CDR3: CSGGLAGPYNEQFF. The CDR3 DNA is TGCAGCGGGGGACTAGCGGGCCCCTACAATGAGCAGTTCTTC. The chain has TRBV29-1 and TRBJ2-1; 12 bases are shared with TRBD2. Losses at the gene ends were 7 bases for V and 2 bases for J; bases not matched to a gene: 3. This CDR3 region has 14 residues. Germline CDR1 and CDR2: SQVTM and ANQGSEA.

V is TRBV5-6 and J is TRBJ2-1, with D unresolved. The CDR3 is 12 residues long. V was pared by 0 bases and J by 8 bases, with 6 bases between. CDR1 is SGHDT, CDR2 YYEEEE, per germline. The CDR3 protein is CASSLVGDEQFF. The CDR3 coding sequence is TGTGCCAGCAGCTTGGTCGGTGATGAGCAGTTCTTC.

For this clone: This specimen includes other DNA sequences encoding the same CDR3. The V call is TRBV7-2, the J call TRBJ1-5, with D tentatively TRBD1 (5 bases). CDR3 length: 14 residues. From germline, CDR1 is SGHTA and CDR2 FQGNSA. Trimming shortened V by 3 bases and J by 0 bases, and 6 bases separated the two germline ends. CDR3 in DNA: TGTGCCAGCAGCTTGGGGCTTAGCAATCAGCCCCAGCATTTT. Residues: CASSLGLSNQPQHF.

The chain uses TRBV5-1 and TRBJ2-1; 12 nucleotides align to TRBD2. Per the germline V gene, CDR1 is SGHRS and CDR2 is YFSETQ. The J segment lost 6 bases and the V segment lost 0 bases, leaving 1 base of the junction unmatched. The CDR3 length is 15 residues. The CDR3 nucleotides read TGCGCCAGCAGCTTGGGACTAGCGGGGGCCAATGAGCAGTTCTTC. Translating gives CASSLGLAGANEQFF.

This chain uses TRBV6-5 with TRBJ2-2; D is undetermined. Germline CDR1 reads MNHEY; CDR2 reads SVGAGI. Trimming took off 1 base at V and 0 bases at J, with 6 bases between the two ends. This CDR3 contains 15 residues. The CDR3: CASSYWGTNTGELFF. The CDR3 nucleotides read TGTGCCAGCAGTTACTGGGGAACGAACACCGGGGAGCTGTTTTTT.

The CDR3: CASSVGPRNTEAFF. The CDR3 DNA sequence: TGTGCCAGCAGCGTCGGGCCCCGTAACACTGAAGCTTTCTTT. The chain recombines TRBV9 with TRBJ1-1; no clear D gene. Looked up from germline, CDR1 is SGDLS and CDR2 is YYNGEE. V lost 2 bases and J lost 2, with 10 bases in between. The CDR3 contains 14 residues.

About this clone: Different DNA sequences within this sample yield the same CDR3. Here the CDR3 DNA reads TGTGCCAGCAGCCTTGGAGTCGGGGGTTACAATGAGCAGTTCTTC. This encodes CASSLGVGGYNEQFF. The V gene is TRBV7-2, the J gene TRBJ2-1; maybe TRBD2 (6 bases). The CDR3 contains 15 residues. Germline V gives CDR1 SGHTA, CDR2 FQGNSA. Trimming removed 5 bases from V and 4 bases from J, with 15 bases in between.

The CDR3 protein is CASSQDSQGASYGYTF. The CDR3 nucleotides read TGCGCCAGCAGCCAAGATAGTCAGGGGGCCAGTTATGGCTACACCTTC. The V call is TRBV4-3, the J call TRBJ1-2, with 8 positions matching TRBD1. Trimming at V came to 0 bases and at J to 5 bases, leaving 8 bases not matched to a gene. CDR1 is LGHNA and CDR2 is YSLEER in the germline V gene. The CDR3 is 16 amino acids.

The rearrangement links TRBV4-3 to TRBJ2-7; D call uncertain. V dropped 0 bases and J dropped 3 bases, with 18 bases sitting between them. There are 17 residues in the CDR3. Germline lookup yields CDR1 LGHNA and CDR2 YSLEER. As DNA, the CDR3 is TGCGCCAGCAGCCAAGATCTCCCGCAGGTGTCTTACTACGAGCAGTACTTC. This encodes CASSQDLPQVSYYEQYF.

This chain connects TRBV11-3 to TRBJ2-1; the match to TRBD1 covers 7 bases. V trimming: 11 bases; J trimming: 7 bases; junction bases outside the gene matches: 8. CDR3 size: 12 residues. The V gene's germline CDR1 is SGHNT and CDR2 YENEEA. CDR3: CASYRDSNEQFF. In DNA form, the CDR3 reads TGTGCCTCCTACAGGGACAGTAATGAGCAGTTCTTC.

The chain uses TRBV29-1 and TRBJ2-5; D is tentatively TRBD1 or TRBD2 (5 bases each). Germline V lookup: CDR1 SQVTM, CDR2 ANQGSEA. The V end lost 5 bases, the J end lost 5 bases, and 9 bases lay between the germline ends. The CDR3 is 11 residues long. CDR3: CSVSEGETQYF. The CDR3 nucleotides read TGCAGCGTTTCCGAGGGGGAGACCCAGTACTTC.

This clone was counted once. The chain links TRBV5-5 to TRBJ2-2; TRBD2 might be the D (6 bases). Germline lookup yields CDR1 SGHKS and CDR2 YYEKEE (reference sequence). Trimming pared 4 bases from V and 5 bases from J, leaving 21 bases between. CDR3 size: 17 residues. For the CDR3, the DNA is TGTGCCAGCAGCCCCGACCGGGGGACCTTCGGGACCGGGGAGCTGTTTTTT. Its translation: CASSPDRGTFGTGELFF. The full variable domain, in which reference TRBV5-5 and TRBJ2-2 provide the parts outside the CDR3, is DAGVTQSPTHLIKTRGQQVTLRCSPISGHKSVSWYQQVLGQGPQFIFQYYEKEERGRGNFPDRFSARQFPNYSSELNVNALLLGDSALYLCASSPDRGTFGTGELFFGEGSRLTVL.

The V and J genes are TRBV19 and TRBJ1-1; TRBD1 might be the D (5 bases). Trimming shortened V by 4 bases and J by 4 bases, and 19 bases separated the two germline ends. The CDR3 is made up of 16 amino acids. CDR1 is LNHDA, CDR2 SQIVND, per germline (reference sequence). The CDR3 here is CASSSPPGRRSTEAFF. CDR3 DNA sequence: TGTGCCAGTAGTAGCCCCCCGGGACGCCGGAGCACTGAAGCTTTCTTT.

This chain uses TRBV14 with TRBJ2-7; 8 nucleotides line up with TRBD1. The germline CDR1 and CDR2 sequences are SGHDN and FVKESK. V gave up 1 base and J gave up 1 base; unmatched junction bases: 3. The CDR3 extends over 15 amino acids. CDR3 region: CASSQGRGLSYEQYF. The DNA of the CDR3 is TGTGCCAGCAGCCAAGGCAGGGGGCTATCCTACGAGCAGTACTTC.

This clone occurred a few times. The V and J genes are TRBV19 and TRBJ2-3; 7 bases fit TRBD2. J was trimmed by 6 bases and V by 7 bases; bases with no gene match: 7. Germline-derived CDR1 and CDR2 are LNHDA and SQIVND (reference sequence). The CDR3 runs to 13 residues. As DNA, the CDR3 is TGTGCCAGTACAAGCGGGGCCGCCGATACGCAGTATTTT. Residues: CASTSGAADTQYF.

The chain is built from TRBV6-4 and TRBJ2-3; 12 nucleotides match TRBD2. Unmatched junction bases numbered 4, after V lost 5 bases and J lost 4 bases. Germline CDR1 is MRHNA and CDR2 is SNTAGT. This CDR3 contains 15 residues. CDR3 loop: CASSSSGGAPDTQYF. In DNA form, the CDR3 reads TGTGCCAGCAGTTCTAGCGGGGGGGCCCCAGATACGCAGTATTTT.

This sequence joins TRBV6-1 and TRBJ1-2; D not resolved. Germline values: CDR1 MNHNS, CDR2 SASEGT. The ends were cut back, 7 bases at V and 2 bases at J, with 11 bases in the middle. The CDR3 loop spans 13 amino acids. The CDR3: CASTEGRNYGYTF. The CDR3 DNA reads TGTGCCAGCACCGAGGGCAGAAACTATGGCTACACCTTC.

The sample holds a few counts of this clone. CDR3 in DNA: TGTGCCAGCAGCGTATCGGGACAGGGGGCTGGAAACACCATATATTTT. As protein: CASSVSGQGAGNTIYF. V is TRBV9 and J is TRBJ1-3; 11 nucleotides agree with TRBD1. The V gene's germline CDR1 is SGDLS and CDR2 YYNGEE. CDR3 length: 16 amino acids. With 1 base clipped from V and 2 bases from J, the junction kept 2 bases outside the gene matches.